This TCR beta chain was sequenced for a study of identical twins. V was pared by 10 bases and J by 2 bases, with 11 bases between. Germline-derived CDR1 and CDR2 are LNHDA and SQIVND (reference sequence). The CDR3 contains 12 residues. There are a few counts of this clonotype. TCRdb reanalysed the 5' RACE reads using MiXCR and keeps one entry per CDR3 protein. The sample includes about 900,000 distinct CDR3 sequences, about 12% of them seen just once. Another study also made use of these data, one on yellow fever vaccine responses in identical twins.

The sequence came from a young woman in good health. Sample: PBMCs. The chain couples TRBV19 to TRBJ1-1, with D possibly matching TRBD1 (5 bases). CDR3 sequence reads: CATAGRNTEAFF. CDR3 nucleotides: TGTGCCACCGCGGGGCGAAACACTGAAGCTTTCTTT. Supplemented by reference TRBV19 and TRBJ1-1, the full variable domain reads DGGITQSPKYLFRKEGQNVTLSCEQNLNHDAMYWYRQDPGQGLRLIYYSQIVNDFQKGDIAEGYSVSREKKESFPLTVTSAQKNPTAFYLCATAGRNTEAFFGQGTRLTVV.